The 4 T cell receptor beta chains below all came from one sample that was sequenced in a study of response to subunit inactivated influenza vaccine. TCRdb fed the RT-PCR reads into MiXCR, producing one record per CDR3 protein. Of 550,000 to 800,000 distinct CDR3 sequences listed, 15% to 18% are singletons. This specimen was PBMCs from blood, taken about 13 days after vaccination. These receptors were obtained from a man aged 50-60 years who received an inactivated influenza vaccine.

The chain recombines TRBV21-1 with TRBJ2-3; the D segment call TRBD2 is taken from the table without a DNA check. TRBV21-1 is tagged as a pseudogene. This CDR3 comprises 20 residues. CDR3 nucleotide sequence: TGTGCCAGCAGCATAAGAAGCGGCCTTAGACTAGCGGGGGTTCTTGATACGCAGTATTTT. It translates to CASSIRSGLRLAGVLDTQYF.

The V gene is TRBV3-1, the J gene TRBJ2-1; D gene ambiguous. The CDR3 totals 12 residues. V was clipped by 1 base and J by 10 bases, with 8 bases between them. Per germline, CDR1 LGHDT and CDR2 YNNKEL (reference sequence). CDR3 DNA: TGTGCCAGCAGCCAAGGCGGTACAGAGCAGTTCTTC. Its translation: CASSQGGTEQFF.

J is TRBJ2-7 and V is TRBV27, with 11 positions matching TRBD2. The CDR3 loop spans 16 amino acids. Germline CDR1 reads MNHEY; CDR2 reads SMNVEV (reference sequence). J gave up 3 bases and V 3 bases, and 7 bases lay outside the gene matches. The CDR3 reads CASSLIGTSGFYEQYF. In DNA, the CDR3 is TGTGCCAGCAGTTTGATCGGGACTAGCGGATTCTACGAGCAGTACTTC.

The rearrangement uses TRBV6-1 and TRBJ2-5; weak D call: TRBD2 (6 bases). Between the trimmed V and J ends, which lost 7 bases and 6 bases, there was a span of 15 bases. The CDR3 loop spans 13 amino acids. Germline CDR1 MNHNS, CDR2 SASEGT. This CDR3 reads CASTVPGEKTQYF. For the CDR3, the DNA is TGTGCCAGCACCGTCCCGGGGGAAAAGACCCAGTACTTC.